The 4 T cell receptor beta chains reported below all come from one sample, sequenced in a study of T-cell reconstitution after alpha-beta-depleted transplantation in children (dated by TCRdb to 2016 to 2017). Libraries were built with PCR. The instrument was an Illumina HiSeq 2500. Molecular barcoding was employed in the preparation of TCR libraries, with unique molecular identifiers being used to normalize TCRbeta repertoire quantification. TCRdb ran its own pipeline on the public reads, namely fastp trimming at Q25 and MiXCR clone calling, and kept in-frame beta chains. Every CDR3 protein is listed once, alongside the most common genes and DNA of its rows. For this sample the table gives fewer than 700,000 distinct CDR3 sequences, of which 20% to 25% were detected only once. The ten largest clones represent roughly 14% of the sample. The treatment or condition label on this specimen signifies: allogeneic hematopoietic cell transplantation with graft depleted of TCRalphabeta T cells and CD19 B cells.

The material sequenced was PBMCs, mostly from graft donor cells, taken 360 days after TCRalphabeta/CD19-depleted stem cell transplant. The receptors stem from a boy younger than two who had a stem cell transplant for acute myeloid leukemia, so the T cells may come from the graft donor.

This clonotype was counted only a few times. The rearrangement joins TRBV24-1 to TRBJ2-2; possible D gene TRBD1, 5 bases. Germline V gene sequence: CDR1 KGHDR, CDR2 SFDVKD. V was trimmed by 3 bases and J by 0 bases, leaving 7 bases between them. This CDR3 spans 15 amino acids. This chain's CDR3 is CATSDVTANTGELFF. The CDR3 DNA reads TGTGCCACCAGTGATGTGACAGCGAACACCGGGGAGCTGTTTTTT.

This clonotype has more than one count but fewer than ten. The chain links TRBV29-1 to TRBJ2-3, with D unresolved. CDR3 length: 12 amino acids. V lost 6 bases and J lost 5, with 12 bases in between. CDR1 is SQVTM and CDR2 is ANQGSEA in the germline V gene. The DNA of the CDR3 is TGCAGCGTGGGTGCCTTAAAAGATACGCAGTATTTT. It specifies CSVGALKDTQYF.

This clonotype has at least ten counts. The chain employs TRBV20-1 and TRBJ2-3, with unresolved D. The CDR3 sequence is 14 residues long. V lost 1 base and J 0 bases, leaving 8 bases between the germline ends. The germline CDR1 and CDR2 sequences are DFQATT and SNEGSKA (reference sequence). Written as DNA, the CDR3 is TGCAGTGCTAGAGTTGGCTTTAGCACAGATACGCAGTATTTT. Translating it yields CSARVGFSTDTQYF.

V is TRBV6-5 and J is TRBJ1-5; 7 positions agree with TRBD1. The V segment lost 4 bases and the J segment 7 bases; nucleotides outside the gene matches: 7. The CDR3 is 14 residues long. Germline assignment: CDR1 MNHEY and CDR2 SVGAGI. Here the CDR3 DNA reads TGTGCCAGCAGTTCCGACAGGGCAGGACAGCCCCAGCATTTT. This codes for CASSSDRAGQPQHF.